This T cell receptor (beta chain) was retrieved from a study of CXCR3-negative and CXCR3-positive naive CD8 T cells. General study points: Expression of CXCR3 was partially reduced after cryopreservation, and fresh PBMCs were used in most assays. In CXCR3-positive naive cells, the TRB CDR3s were more hydrophobic than in CXCR3-negative naive cells.

Frequency places this clonotype as medium-sized. Its antigen is unknown. All TRB cDNA libraries came from 5' RACE performed with UMI labels. TCRdb reprocessed the 5' RACE reads, with one entry per CDR3 protein and no DNA. This repertoire includes about 6,900 distinct CDR3 sequences. CDR1 and CDR2 from the germline V gene are LNHDA and SQIVND (reference sequence). The CDR3 extends over 12 amino acids. The gene calls are TRBV19 and TRBJ2-2; the D call from TCRdb, TRBD1, cannot be confirmed without DNA. Sequencing input: naive CXCR3+ CD8+ T cells from blood. Subset of the sample: CD45RO-CCR7+CD27+CD95- naive CD8+ T cells expressing CXCR3 (TNR3+). The TCR sequence derives from a human donor in good health. Some clones in this sample may be carry-over from other donors' samples. CDR3 residues: CAGKGDTGELFF. Using reference TRBV19 and TRBJ2-2 for the parts outside the CDR3, the full variable domain is DGGITQSPKYLFRKEGQNVTLSCEQNLNHDAMYWYRQDPGQGLRLIYYSQIVNDFQKGDIAEGYSVSREKKESFPLTVTSAQKNPTAFYLCAGKGDTGELFFGEGSRLTVL.